This T cell receptor (beta chain) was sequenced during a study of blood T cell repertoires in COVID-19. Across the whole study: The United States, Italy and Spain were the sources of the acute and convalescent COVID-19 samples.

The sample holds one count of this clone. Methods used by the authors: Nucleated cell number was recorded as an estimate derived from reference gene primer amplification. Some clones are missing from TCRdb's copy, which holds only in-frame ones; the method was immunoSEQ multiplex PCR. The V and J calls and clone size come from that table; D and trimming were worked out from the DNA. The sample lists tens of thousands of clones, 70% to 90% seen once, with 5.5% to 7.5% in the top ten. The V gene's germline CDR1 is SGHRS and CDR2 YFSETQ. V was pared by 4 bases and J by 3 bases, with 11 bases between. This CDR3 is built from 13 residues.

Sample: peripheral blood. This clonotype originated in an elderly woman with active COVID-19. This chain connects TRBV5-1 to TRBJ2-7; D possibly corresponds to TRBD1 (6 bases). The CDR3 reads CASSPNRVYEQYF. The CDR3 DNA is TGCGCCAGCAGCCCTAACAGGGTCTACGAGCAGTACTTC. The full variable domain, its missing parts supplied by reference TRBV5-1 and TRBJ2-7, is KAGVTQTPRYLIKTRGQQVTLSCSPISGHRSVSWYQQTPGQGLQFLFEYFSETQRNKGNFPGRFSGRQFSNSRSEMNVSTLELGDSALYLCASSPNRVYEQYFGPGTRLTVT.